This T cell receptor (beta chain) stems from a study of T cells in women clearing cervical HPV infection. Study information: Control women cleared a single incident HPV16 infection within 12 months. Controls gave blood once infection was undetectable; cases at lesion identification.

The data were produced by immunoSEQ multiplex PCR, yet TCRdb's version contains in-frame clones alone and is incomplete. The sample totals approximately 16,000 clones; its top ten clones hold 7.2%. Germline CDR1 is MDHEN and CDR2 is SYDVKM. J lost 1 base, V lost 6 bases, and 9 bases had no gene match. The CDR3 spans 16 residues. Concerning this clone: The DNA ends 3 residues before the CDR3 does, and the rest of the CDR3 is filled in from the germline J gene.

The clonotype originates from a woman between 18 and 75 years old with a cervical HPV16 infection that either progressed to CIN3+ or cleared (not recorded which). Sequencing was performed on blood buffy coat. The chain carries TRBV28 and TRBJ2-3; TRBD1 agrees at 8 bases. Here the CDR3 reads CASRMTGARRTDTQYF. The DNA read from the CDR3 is TGTGCCAGCAGGATGACAGGGGCTCGCCGCACAGATACG.